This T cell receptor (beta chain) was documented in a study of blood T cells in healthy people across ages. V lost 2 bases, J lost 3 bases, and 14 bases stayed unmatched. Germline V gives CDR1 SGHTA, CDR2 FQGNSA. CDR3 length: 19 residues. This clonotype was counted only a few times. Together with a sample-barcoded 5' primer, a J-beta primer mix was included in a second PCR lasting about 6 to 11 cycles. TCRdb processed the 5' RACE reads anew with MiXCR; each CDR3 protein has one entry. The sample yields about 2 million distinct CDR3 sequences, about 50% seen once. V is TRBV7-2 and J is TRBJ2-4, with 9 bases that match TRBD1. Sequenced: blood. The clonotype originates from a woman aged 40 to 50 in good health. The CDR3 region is CASSLWGRTGVGGKNIQYF. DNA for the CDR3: TGTGCCAGCAGCTTATGGGGCCGGACAGGGGTTGGTGGCAAAAACATTCAGTACTTC.